Below, one T cell receptor (beta chain) is given with its context. Authors' analysis steps: Reference gene primer amplification gave estimated nucleated cell counts. Using immunoSEQ multiplex PCR, the repertoire was profiled, and TCRdb retains in-frame clones only, with some absent. Clone size and V and J calls were adopted from that table, with D and trimming inferred from the DNA. This sample yields 80,000 to 100,000 clones, of which less than 95% are seen a single time; 1.7% belongs to the top ten. The ends were cut back, 0 bases at V and 1 base at J, with 12 bases in the middle. Germline assignment: CDR1 MGHRA and CDR2 YSYEKL. This CDR3 has 16 residues. The sample comes from a study of blood T cell repertoires in COVID-19.

The V call is TRBV4-1, the J call TRBJ1-1; no firm D call. Sequenced sample: peripheral blood. The sequence was obtained from a man in his fifties or sixties with acute or convalescent COVID-19. CDR3: CASSQDVGRPNTEAFF. DNA of the CDR3: TGCGCCAGCAGCCAAGACGTTGGGAGGCCGAACACTGAAGCTTTCTTT.